This T cell receptor (beta chain) was observed in a study of T cell responses to AZD1222 COVID-19 vaccine. Only one count was recorded for this clone. The V and J ends lost 0 bases and 4 bases respectively, with 15 bases between them. The germline gives CDR1 KGHSH, CDR2 LQKENI. The CDR3 extends over 16 amino acids. Libraries were prepared by immunoSEQ multiplex PCR; TCRdb keeps only in-frame clonotypes and omits some of them. Of under 200,000 clones in the sample, less than 95% are singletons; the top ten hold approximately 0.6%. The TCR comes from an adult in good health. This chain connects TRBV18 to TRBJ1-2; tentative D call: TRBD1 (5 bases). The sample consisted of peripheral blood, taken on day 0 of AZD1222 vaccination. The CDR3 region has the DNA TGTGCCAGCTCACCACCAACAGGATTTAATAGCTATGGCTACACCTTC. It codes for CASSPPTGFNSYGYTF.